The clone carrying this TCR beta chain has only one observation. This sample is drawn from a study of cytomegalovirus exposure and HLA in healthy donors. Study at large: Ancestry clustering placed about four fifths of 300 to 400 genotyped donors in the Caucasian-associated cluster.

The PCR made use of 60 Vbeta and 13 Jbeta primers. The repertoire was sequenced with immunoSEQ multiplex PCR; TCRdb's copy has only in-frame clones and lacks some. This sample has fewer than 200,000 clones, with around nine tenths found just once. Looked up from germline, CDR1 is SGDLS and CDR2 is YYNGEE. This CDR3 comprises 16 residues. Trimming removed 0 bases at V and 1 base at J, with 13 bases between. The V and J genes are TRBV9 and TRBJ2-5; TRBD1 is a possible D gene (6 bases). The sequence derives from a woman between 25 and 40 years old in good health and CMV-seronegative. The sequencing input was PBMCs. CDR3 in DNA: TGTGCCAGCAGCGTAGGTTTGGGGGCCTCCCAAGAGACCCAGTACTTC. The encoded protein is CASSVGLGASQETQYF.